Listed below are T cell receptor beta chains from one sample, sequenced in a study of Tregs in tolerant kidney transplant recipients. Clones were read by immunoSEQ multiplex PCR, and TCRdb kept only the in-frame ones, dropping some. The sample has tens of thousands of clones; 75% to 90% are singletons. Sequenced here: Tregs from blood, sampled before the transplant. These receptors were obtained from a human donor who received a combined kidney and bone marrow transplant. The CDR3 runs from the conserved cysteine through the conserved F or W. A D gene is named only where the DNA matches it firmly. Not every row has a clone size; where given, it reads once, few, many or a size class.

V gene: TRBV7-2
J gene: TRBJ2-1
D gene: TRBD2
clone size: NA
CDR3 length: 15
CDR3 DNA: TGTGCCAGCAGCTTCGGGGACTACCGCTACAATGAGCAGTTCTTC
CDR3 protein: CASSFGDYRYNEQFF

V gene: TRBV4-1
J gene: TRBJ2-3
D gene: TRBD2
clone size: NA
CDR3 length: 18
CDR3 DNA: TGCGCCAGCAGCAACCCGGGACTAGCTACCAAAGAAGCAGATACGCAGTATTTT
CDR3 protein: CASSNPGLATKEADTQYF

V gene: TRBV5-6
J gene: TRBJ2-5
D gene: NA
clone size: NA
CDR3 length: 16
CDR3 DNA: TGTGCCAGCAGTTCCCCGGCCCGGGACTTCCAAGAGACCCAGTACTTC
CDR3 protein: CASSSPARDFQETQYF

V gene: TRBV6-1
J gene: TRBJ1-2
D gene: TRBD1
clone size: few
CDR3 length: 13
CDR3 DNA: TGTGCCAGCACAGGACAGGGAGACTATGGCTACACCTTC
CDR3 protein: CASTGQGDYGYTF

V gene: TRBV5-6
J gene: TRBJ2-2
D gene: NA
clone size: once
CDR3 length: 15
CDR3 DNA: TGTGCCAGCAGCTTGTTAGGCCCGGGGACCGGGGAGCTGTTTTTT
CDR3 protein: CASSLLGPGTGELFF

V gene: TRBV4-1
J gene: TRBJ2-5
D gene: NA
clone size: NA
CDR3 length: 16
CDR3 DNA: TGCGCCAGCAGCCAAGAGTGGGGCGGAGAGGCAGAGACCCAGTACTTC
CDR3 protein: CASSQEWGGEAETQYF

V gene: TRBV7-2
J gene: TRBJ2-7
D gene: TRBD1
clone size: NA
CDR3 length: 15
CDR3 DNA: TGTGCCAGCAGCTGGAGGGGACAGGGAATCTACGAGCAGTACTTC
CDR3 protein: CASSWRGQGIYEQYF

V gene: TRBV7-9
J gene: TRBJ1-2
D gene: NA
clone size: NA
CDR3 length: 15
CDR3 DNA: TGTGCCAGCAGCTTTGGGACATTTACCCCCTATGGCTACACCTTC
CDR3 protein: CASSFGTFTPYGYTF

V gene: TRBV6-6
J gene: TRBJ1-5
D gene: NA
clone size: NA
CDR3 length: 11
CDR3 DNA: TGTGCCAGCAGTTACTCCATGGGCCAGCATTTT
CDR3 protein: CASSYSMGQHF

V gene: TRBV28
J gene: TRBJ2-7
D gene: TRBD1
clone size: NA
CDR3 length: 13
CDR3 DNA: TGTGCCACCACGACAGGGGGCGTAAGGTGGGAGTACTTC
CDR3 protein: CATTTGGVRWEYF

V gene: TRBV5-1
J gene: TRBJ2-7
D gene: TRBD2
clone size: NA
CDR3 length: 15
CDR3 DNA: TGCGCCAGCAAACCCACCGGGACTATCTCCTACGAGCAGTACTTC
CDR3 protein: CASKPTGTISYEQYF

V gene: TRBV6-6
J gene: TRBJ1-2
D gene: NA
clone size: NA
CDR3 length: 14
CDR3 DNA: TGTGCCAGCAGTTACGGTAGACAGGCGGTGGGCTACACCTTC
CDR3 protein: CASSYGRQAVGYTF

V gene: TRBV6-5
J gene: TRBJ2-7
D gene: NA
clone size: NA
CDR3 length: 13
CDR3 DNA: TGTGCCAGCACCCCACAGGGTCAGGACGAGCAGTACTTC
CDR3 protein: CASTPQGQDEQYF

V gene: TRBV5-1
J gene: TRBJ2-1
D gene: NA
clone size: NA
CDR3 length: 12
CDR3 DNA: TGCGCCAGCAGCTCGCTTAACAATGAGCAGTTCTTC
CDR3 protein: CASSSLNNEQFF

V gene: TRBV6-5
J gene: TRBJ2-1
D gene: NA
clone size: NA
CDR3 length: 16
CDR3 DNA: TGTGCCAGCAGTTACACAGGCCGTCGGTGGGGTGATGAGCAGTTCTTC
CDR3 protein: CASSYTGRRWGDEQFF

V gene: TRBV9
J gene: TRBJ2-7
D gene: TRBD1
clone size: NA
CDR3 length: 15
CDR3 DNA: TGTGCCAGCAGTCAGACCGGGACAGGGTACAGCGAGCAGTACTTC
CDR3 protein: CASSQTGTGYSEQYF

V gene: TRBV7-2
J gene: TRBJ2-7
D gene: NA
clone size: NA
CDR3 length: 11
CDR3 DNA: TGTGCCAGCAGCACCGCGGTGGAGCAGTACTTC
CDR3 protein: CASSTAVEQYF

V gene: TRBV7-2
J gene: TRBJ1-3
D gene: TRBD1
clone size: NA
CDR3 length: 14
CDR3 DNA: TGTGCCAGCAGCCCAACAGGGGTCGGAAACACCATATATTTT
CDR3 protein: CASSPTGVGNTIYF

V gene: TRBV30
J gene: TRBJ1-6
D gene: NA
clone size: once
CDR3 length: 14
CDR3 DNA: TGTGCCTGGAGAGGAATCGGGTGGGATTCACCCCTCCACTTT
CDR3 protein: CAWRGIGWDSPLHF

V gene: TRBV27
J gene: TRBJ2-2
D gene: NA
clone size: NA
CDR3 length: 11
CDR3 DNA: TGTGCCAGCCAGTACACCGGGGAGCTGTTTTTT
CDR3 protein: CASQYTGELFF

V gene: TRBV6-1
J gene: TRBJ2-1
D gene: NA
clone size: once
CDR3 length: 14
CDR3 DNA: TGTGCCAGCAGTGGACCCCCTAGCGACAGCGAGCAGTTCTTC
CDR3 protein: CASSGPPSDSEQFF

V gene: TRBV11-3
J gene: TRBJ2-2
D gene: TRBD1
clone size: NA
CDR3 length: 15
CDR3 DNA: TGTGCCAGCAGCCACCGGGACAGTTCTTCCGGGGAGCTGTTTTTT
CDR3 protein: CASSHRDSSSGELFF

V gene: TRBV7-9
J gene: TRBJ2-5
D gene: NA
clone size: NA
CDR3 length: 15
CDR3 DNA: TGTGCCAGCAGCCTCAGAGGAAGTGAGCGAGAGACCCAGTACTTC
CDR3 protein: CASSLRGSERETQYF

V gene: TRBV19
J gene: TRBJ2-2
D gene: NA
clone size: once
CDR3 length: 14
CDR3 DNA: TGTGCCAGTAGTATTGAGGGGAACACCGGGGAGCTGTTTTTT
CDR3 protein: CASSIEGNTGELFF

V gene: TRBV2
J gene: TRBJ1-2
D gene: NA
clone size: NA
CDR3 length: 14
CDR3 DNA: TGTGCCAGCACCGTGACAGGAGGCGCCTATGGCTACACCTTC
CDR3 protein: CASTVTGGAYGYTF

V gene: TRBV6-5
J gene: TRBJ2-1
D gene: NA
clone size: NA
CDR3 length: 12
CDR3 DNA: TGTGCCAGCAGTTACTCCCACAATGAGCAGTTCTTC
CDR3 protein: CASSYSHNEQFF